The clone carrying this TCR beta chain was detected a few times. Its cognate antigen is unknown. The data originate from a study of T cells in Graves' hyperthyroidism and ophthalmopathy. Those patients with uncontrolled infection, other autoimmune disease, pregnancy or lactation were excluded. General study points: Ophthalmopathy was model-predicted a median around seven months pre-onset.

The TCR beta CDR3 regions underwent amplification using RNA transcripts as the source. RT-PCR in the first round (using the HTBI primer set) targeted the TCR CDR3. MiXCR, run by TCRdb on the multiplex PCR reads, gives a single entry per CDR3 protein. The table has around 620,000 distinct CDR3 sequences, under 60% seen once. Per germline, CDR1 GTSNPN and CDR2 SVGIG (reference sequence). The length of the CDR3 is 13 residues. Deletions cut 2 bases from V and 1 base from J, with 8 bases between. The source is an adult woman with Graves' disease, either hyperthyroidism or ophthalmopathy (not recorded which). The chain employs TRBV30 and TRBJ1-1, with D hard to call. The sample comprised peripheral blood or thyroid tissue (not recorded which). CDR3: CAWSQDPNTEAFF. CDR3 in DNA: TGTGCCTGGAGTCAGGATCCGAACACTGAAGCTTTCTTT. The variable domain in full, with the rest retrieved from reference TRBV30 and TRBJ1-1, is SQTIHQWPATLVQPVGSPLSLECTVEGTSNPNLYWYRQAAGRGLQLLFYSVGIGQISSEVPQNLSASRPQDRQFILSSKKLLLSDSGFYLCAWSQDPNTEAFFGQGTRLTVV.